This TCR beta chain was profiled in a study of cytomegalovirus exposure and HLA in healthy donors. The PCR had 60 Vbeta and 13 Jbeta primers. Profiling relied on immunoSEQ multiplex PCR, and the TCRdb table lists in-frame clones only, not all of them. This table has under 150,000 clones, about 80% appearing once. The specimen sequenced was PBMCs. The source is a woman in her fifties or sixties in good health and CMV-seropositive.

CDR3 in amino acids: CASSPNRGGTEAFF. DNA for the CDR3: TGTGCCAGCAGCCCCAACAGGGGAGGAACTGAAGCTTTCTTT. The rearrangement joins TRBV7-9 to TRBJ1-1; 7 bases are shared with TRBD1. Per the germline V gene, CDR1 is SEHNR and CDR2 is FQNEAQ (reference sequence). With 5 bases clipped from V and 5 bases from J, the junction kept 8 bases outside the gene matches. The CDR3 is 14 residues long.